A selection of T cell receptor beta chains follows, all from one sample in a study of blood T cell repertoires in COVID-19. TCRdb's copy holds only in-frame clones and misses some; the assay was immunoSEQ multiplex PCR. The sample holds more than 110,000 clones, about 80% seen once. Sequenced material: peripheral blood. These receptors were collected from a human donor in a cohort sampled during active COVID-19. CDR3s include the opening cysteine and the closing phenylalanine or tryptophan. The D gene is left open where the match is weak. Clone size is not always given. Where it is, it says once, few, many or a class for expanded clones.

abundance	j_gene	v_gene	d_gene	CDR3aa	CDR3nt
-	TRBJ2-7	TRBV19	TRBD1	CASGRGDRGHEQYF	TGTGCCAGTGGCAGGGGGGACAGGGGCCACGAGCAGTACTTC
-	TRBJ2-7	TRBV3-1/TRBV3-2	-	CASSQGPDPRSYEQYF	TGTGCCAGCAGCCAAGGTCCAGATCCCCGCTCCTACGAGCAGTACTTC
-	TRBJ1-2	TRBV28	-	CASSLPGQSGYGYTF	TGTGCCAGCAGTTTGCCCGGACAGTCAGGTTATGGCTACACCTTC
-	TRBJ1-4	TRBV19	-	CASSNRGGGHEKLFF	TGTGCCAGTAGTAACCGAGGGGGTGGTCATGAAAAACTGTTTTTT
-	TRBJ2-3	TRBV18	TRBD2	CASSPRTSGAPTDTQYF	TGTGCCAGCTCACCACGAACCAGCGGGGCCCCCACAGATACGCAGTATTTT
once	TRBJ2-5	TRBV11-3	TRBD1	CASSLGDSSLETQYF	TGTGCCAGCAGCTTAGGGGACAGTTCGTTGGAGACCCAGTACTTC
-	TRBJ2-6	TRBV3-1/TRBV3-2	-	CASTASEDSGANVLTF	TGTGCCAGCACCGCCAGTGAGGACTCTGGGGCCAACGTCCTGACTTTC
-	TRBJ2-7	TRBV4-1	-	CASSQGGTALYEQYF	TGCGCCAGCAGCCAAGGCGGGACGGCACTCTACGAGCAGTACTTC
once	TRBJ2-5	TRBV27	-	CASRLWGREAQYF	TGTGCCAGCAGATTATGGGGGCGTGAGGCCCAGTACTTC
-	TRBJ2-7	TRBV7-9	TRBD1	CASSLDSGQGGYEQYF	TGTGCCAGCAGCTTAGATTCAGGACAGGGGGGGTACGAGCAGTACTTC
-	TRBJ2-2	TRBV4-1	TRBD2	CASSQVLSGGGNTGELFF	TGCGCCAGCAGCCAAGTTTTGAGCGGGGGCGGGAACACCGGGGAGCTGTTTTTT
-	TRBJ2-3	TRBV2	-	CASRYGGTDTQYF	TGTGCCAGCAGATACGGGGGCACAGATACGCAGTATTTT
-	TRBJ1-1	TRBV7-9	TRBD1	CASSPPGQGLAEAFF	TGTGCCAGCAGCCCACCGGGACAGGGCTTGGCTGAAGCTTTCTTT
-	TRBJ1-5	TRBV10-1	TRBD1	CASSGDRPTGNQPQHF	TGCGCCAGCAGTGGGGACAGGCCCACTGGCAATCAGCCCCAGCATTTT
-	TRBJ2-7	TRBV2	TRBD1	CASRPRQGGEQYF	TGTGCCAGCAGACCCCGACAGGGCGGCGAGCAGTACTTC
-	TRBJ1-2	TRBV24-1	-	CATSGQRGDGYTF	TGTGCCACCAGTGGACAGCGGGGCGACGGCTACACCTTC
-	TRBJ2-7	TRBV6-5	-	CASRATGPYEQYF	TGTGCCAGCAGAGCCACAGGACCCTACGAGCAGTACTTC
-	TRBJ1-3	TRBV28	-	CASSLANTIYF	TGTGCCAGCAGTTTAGCGAACACCATATATTTT
once	TRBJ2-1	TRBV5-6	-	CASWYRKTSYNEQFF	TGTGCCAGCTGGTACAGGAAAACCTCCTACAATGAGCAGTTCTTC
-	TRBJ2-7	TRBV14	TRBD2	CASSQAFGQASGTYEQYF	TGTGCCAGCAGCCAAGCGTTCGGTCAGGCTAGCGGCACCTACGAGCAGTACTTC
-	TRBJ1-2	TRBV2	-	CASSDQGRVHGYTF	TGTGCCAGCAGCGACCAGGGAAGGGTCCATGGCTACACCTTC
-	TRBJ2-5	TRBV19	-	CASSFLQDQETQYF	TGTGCCAGTAGTTTTTTACAGGACCAAGAGACCCAGTACTTC